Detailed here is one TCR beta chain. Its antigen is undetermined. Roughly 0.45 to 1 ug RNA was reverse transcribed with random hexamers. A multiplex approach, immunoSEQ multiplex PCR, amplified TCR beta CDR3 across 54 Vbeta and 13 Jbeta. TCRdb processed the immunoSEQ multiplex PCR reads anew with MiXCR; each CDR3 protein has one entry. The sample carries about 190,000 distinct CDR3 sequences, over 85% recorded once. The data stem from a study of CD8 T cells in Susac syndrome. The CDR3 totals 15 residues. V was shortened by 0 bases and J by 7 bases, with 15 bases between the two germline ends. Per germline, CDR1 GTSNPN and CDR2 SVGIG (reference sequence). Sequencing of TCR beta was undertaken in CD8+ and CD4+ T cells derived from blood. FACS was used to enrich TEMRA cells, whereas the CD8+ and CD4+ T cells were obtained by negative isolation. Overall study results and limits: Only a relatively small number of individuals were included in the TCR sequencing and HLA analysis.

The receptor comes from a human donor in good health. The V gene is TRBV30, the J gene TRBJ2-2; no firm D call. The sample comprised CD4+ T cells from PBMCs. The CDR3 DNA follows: TGTGCCTGGAGTGTACTCCCCCCTCCGGGCGGGGAGCTGTTTTTT. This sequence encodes CAWSVLPPPGGELFF.